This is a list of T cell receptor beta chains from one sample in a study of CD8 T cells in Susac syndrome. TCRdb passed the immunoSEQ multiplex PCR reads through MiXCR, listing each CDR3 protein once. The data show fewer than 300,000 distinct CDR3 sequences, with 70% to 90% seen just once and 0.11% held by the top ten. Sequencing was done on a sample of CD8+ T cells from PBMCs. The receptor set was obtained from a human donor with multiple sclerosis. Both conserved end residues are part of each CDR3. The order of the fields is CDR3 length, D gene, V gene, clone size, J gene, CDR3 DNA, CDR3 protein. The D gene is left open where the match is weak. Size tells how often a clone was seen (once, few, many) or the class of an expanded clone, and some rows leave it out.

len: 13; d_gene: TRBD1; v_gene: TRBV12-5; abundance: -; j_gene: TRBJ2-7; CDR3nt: TGTGCTAGTTCTCAGGGGGCAGTCAACGAGCAGTACTTC; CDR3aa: CASSQGAVNEQYF
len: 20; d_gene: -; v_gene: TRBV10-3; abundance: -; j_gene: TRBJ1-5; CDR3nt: TGTGCCATCAGTGAGTCTTTTTTCGAGGGGGTGAGGGACATCTCGAGGCCCCAGCATTTT; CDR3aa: CAISESFFEGVRDISRPQHF
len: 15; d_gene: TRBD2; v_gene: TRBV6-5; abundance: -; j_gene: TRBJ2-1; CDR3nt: TGTGCCAGCAGGCGGCTAGCGGGAGTTTTTGATGAGCAGTTCTTC; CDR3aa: CASRRLAGVFDEQFF
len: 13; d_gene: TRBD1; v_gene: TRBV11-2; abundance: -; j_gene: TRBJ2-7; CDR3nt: TGTGCCAGCAGCCCGGACAGGGCCTACGAGCAGTACTTC; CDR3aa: CASSPDRAYEQYF
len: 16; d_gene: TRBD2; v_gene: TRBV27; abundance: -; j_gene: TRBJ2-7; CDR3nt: TGTGCCAGCAGTTTATTTTCTAGCGGGAGGACCTACGAGCAGTACTTC; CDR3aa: CASSLFSSGRTYEQYF
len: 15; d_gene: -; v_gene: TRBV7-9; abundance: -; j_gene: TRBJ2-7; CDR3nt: TGTGCCAGCAGCTTAGTGTCAGGGAGGACCTACGAGCAGTACTTC; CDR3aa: CASSLVSGRTYEQYF
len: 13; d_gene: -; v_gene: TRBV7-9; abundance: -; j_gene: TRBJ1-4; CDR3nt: TGTGCCAGCAGCTTCCGGTCTAATGAAAAACTGTTTTTT; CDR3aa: CASSFRSNEKLFF
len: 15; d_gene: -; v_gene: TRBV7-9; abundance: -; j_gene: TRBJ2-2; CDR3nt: TGTGCCAGCAGCTTAGTCGGGAAATCCACCGGGGAGCTGTTTTTT; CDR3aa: CASSLVGKSTGELFF
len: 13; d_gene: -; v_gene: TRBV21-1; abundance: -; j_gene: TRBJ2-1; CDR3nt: TGTGCCAGCAGCACTTCTAGCGGGAATGAGCAGTTCTTC; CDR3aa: CASSTSSGNEQFF
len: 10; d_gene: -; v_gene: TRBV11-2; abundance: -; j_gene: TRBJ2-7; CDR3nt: TGTGCCAGCAGCTTGTTCGAGCAGTACTTC; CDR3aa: CASSLFEQYF
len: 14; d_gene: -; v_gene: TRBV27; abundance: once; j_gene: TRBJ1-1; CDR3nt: TGTGCCAGCAGCATGATCGGAACACGGGCAGAAGCTTTCTTT; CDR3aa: CASSMIGTRAEAFF
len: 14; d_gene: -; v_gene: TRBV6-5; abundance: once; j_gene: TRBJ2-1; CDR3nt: TGTGCCAGCAGTTACCAGGGGAATGTCAATGAGCAGTTCTTC; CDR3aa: CASSYQGNVNEQFF
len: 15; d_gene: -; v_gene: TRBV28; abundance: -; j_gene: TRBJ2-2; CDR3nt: TGTGCCAGCAGTTTTGGGGCTACGAACACCGGGGAGCTGTTTTTT; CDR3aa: CASSFGATNTGELFF
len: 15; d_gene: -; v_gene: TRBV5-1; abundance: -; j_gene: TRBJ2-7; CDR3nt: TGCGCCAGCAGCTTGGAGGCAGGGGTTTTCTACGAGCAGTACTTC; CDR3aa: CASSLEAGVFYEQYF
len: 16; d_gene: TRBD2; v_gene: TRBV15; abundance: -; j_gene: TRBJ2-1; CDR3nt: TGTGCCACCAGCAGAGGCCTTTTCGGGACTAGCATTGAGCAGTTCTTC; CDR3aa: CATSRGLFGTSIEQFF
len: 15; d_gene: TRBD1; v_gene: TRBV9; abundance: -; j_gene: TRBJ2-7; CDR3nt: TGTGCCAGCAGCGGCCGGGACAGCCTCCGCAGCGAGCAGTACTTC; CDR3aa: CASSGRDSLRSEQYF
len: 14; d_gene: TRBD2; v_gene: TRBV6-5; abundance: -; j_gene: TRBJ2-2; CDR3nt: TGTGCCAGCAGTGGACTAGCGGGGAGCGGGGAGCTGTTTTTT; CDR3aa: CASSGLAGSGELFF
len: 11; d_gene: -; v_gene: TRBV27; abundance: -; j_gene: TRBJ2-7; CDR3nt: TGTGCCACCAGGGACCTGCGGGAGCAGTACTTC; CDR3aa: CATRDLREQYF
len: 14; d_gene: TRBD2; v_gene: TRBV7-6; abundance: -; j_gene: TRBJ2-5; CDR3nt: TGTGCCAGCAGCTGGACTAGTGCGGGTGAGACCCAGTACTTC; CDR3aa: CASSWTSAGETQYF
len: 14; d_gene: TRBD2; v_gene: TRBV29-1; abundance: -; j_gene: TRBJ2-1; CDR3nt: TGCAGCGCTGGGAGGGTAGGGGTCGTGGTTGAGCAGTTCTTC; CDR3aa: CSAGRVGVVVEQFF
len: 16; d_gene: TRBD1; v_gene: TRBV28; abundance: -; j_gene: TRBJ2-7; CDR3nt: TGTGCCAGCAGCTACCCCCTCGGGAAGGGGGCGGATGAGCAGTACTTC; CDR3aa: CASSYPLGKGADEQYF
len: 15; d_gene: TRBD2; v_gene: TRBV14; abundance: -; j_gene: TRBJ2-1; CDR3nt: TGTGCCAGCAGCCCCGAACTAGCGGGAGGGATTGAGCAGTTCTTC; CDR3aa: CASSPELAGGIEQFF
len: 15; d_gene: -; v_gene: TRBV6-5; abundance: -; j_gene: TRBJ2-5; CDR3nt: TGTGCCAGCAGTTTTCTTCCGAGACCGGCGGAGACCCAGTACTTC; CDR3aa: CASSFLPRPAETQYF
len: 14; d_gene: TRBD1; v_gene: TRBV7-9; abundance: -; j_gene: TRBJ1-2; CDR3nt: TGTGCCAGCAGCGGTACAGGGGGCGCCTATGGCTACACCTTC; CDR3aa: CASSGTGGAYGYTF
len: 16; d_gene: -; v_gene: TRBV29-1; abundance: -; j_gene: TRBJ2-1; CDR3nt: TGCAGCGTTGACGGAATAGACGGGTTTGCCGTCCATGAGCAGTTCTTC; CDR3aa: CSVDGIDGFAVHEQFF
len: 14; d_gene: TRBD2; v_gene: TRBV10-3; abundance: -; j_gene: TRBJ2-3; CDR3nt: TGTGCCATCAGACGGGAGGGCCGTGCAGATACGCAGTATTTT; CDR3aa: CAIRREGRADTQYF
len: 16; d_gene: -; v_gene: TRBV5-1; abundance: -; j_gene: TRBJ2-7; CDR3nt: TGCGCCAGCAGCCCAGGACGGGGGTTGAGCTCCTACGAGCAGTACTTC; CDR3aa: CASSPGRGLSSYEQYF
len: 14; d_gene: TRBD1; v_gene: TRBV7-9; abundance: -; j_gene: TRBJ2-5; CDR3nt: TGTGCCAGCAGCGCACCAGGGGGCAGGGAGACCCAGTACTTC; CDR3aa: CASSAPGGRETQYF
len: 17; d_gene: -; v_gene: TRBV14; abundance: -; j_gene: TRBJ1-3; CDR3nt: TGTGCCAGCAGCCATGGGCCGCAGCTTAGCTCTGGAAACACCATATATTTT; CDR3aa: CASSHGPQLSSGNTIYF
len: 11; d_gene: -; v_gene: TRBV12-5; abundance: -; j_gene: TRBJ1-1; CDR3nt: TGTGCTAGTGCCGGGACGTTGGAAGCTTTCTTT; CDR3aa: CASAGTLEAFF
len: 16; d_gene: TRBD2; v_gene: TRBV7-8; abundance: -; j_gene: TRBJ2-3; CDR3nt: TGTGCCAGCTGCGTAGGACTAGCGGGAGTTTGGGATACGCAGTATTTT; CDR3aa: CASCVGLAGVWDTQYF
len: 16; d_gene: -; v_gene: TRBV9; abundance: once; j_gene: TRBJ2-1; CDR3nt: TGTGCCAGCAGCGTCGAGGGACGGGTTGGATACAATGAGCAGTTCTTC; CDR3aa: CASSVEGRVGYNEQFF
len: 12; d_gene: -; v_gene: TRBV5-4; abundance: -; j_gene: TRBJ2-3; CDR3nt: TGTGCCAGCAGCTTGGTAGGGGATACGCAGTATTTT; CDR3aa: CASSLVGDTQYF
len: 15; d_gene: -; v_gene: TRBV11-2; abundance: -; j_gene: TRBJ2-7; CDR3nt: TGTGCCAGCAGCTCGTTGGCCTCGGCCTCCTACGAGCAGTACTTC; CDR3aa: CASSSLASASYEQYF
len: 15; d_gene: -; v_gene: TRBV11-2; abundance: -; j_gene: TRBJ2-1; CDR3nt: TGTGCCAGCAGCTTAGGGGAAACTAGGGGCAATGAGCAGTTCTTC; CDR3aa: CASSLGETRGNEQFF
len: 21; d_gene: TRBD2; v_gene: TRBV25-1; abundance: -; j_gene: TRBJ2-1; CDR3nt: TGTGCCAGCAGTGAATGGTTTATGGGGCGAGGACTAGCGGGAGGTCGCAATGAGCAGTTCTTC; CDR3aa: CASSEWFMGRGLAGGRNEQFF
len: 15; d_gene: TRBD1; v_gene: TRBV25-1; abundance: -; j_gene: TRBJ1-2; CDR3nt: TGTGCCAGCAGTGAATATACGAGACAGGGCGATGGCTACACCTTC; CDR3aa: CASSEYTRQGDGYTF
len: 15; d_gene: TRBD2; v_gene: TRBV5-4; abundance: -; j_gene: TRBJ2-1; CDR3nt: TGTGCCAGCAGGCTAGCGGGAGGGCCAGGCAATGAGCAGTTCTTC; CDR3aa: CASRLAGGPGNEQFF
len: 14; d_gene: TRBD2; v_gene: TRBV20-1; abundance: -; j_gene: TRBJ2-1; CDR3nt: TGCAGTGCCCTCCCAGCGGGAGAGCGCGATGAGCAGTTCTTC; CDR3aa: CSALPAGERDEQFF
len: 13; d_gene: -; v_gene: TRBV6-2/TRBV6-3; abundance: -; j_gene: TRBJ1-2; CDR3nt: TGTGCCAGCAGAGATCGGGGACTTGATGGCTACACCTTC; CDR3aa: CASRDRGLDGYTF
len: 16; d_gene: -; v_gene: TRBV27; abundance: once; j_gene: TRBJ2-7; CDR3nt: TGTGCCAGCAGTTTATCGACAGGGACTATCAGCTACGAGCAGTACTTC; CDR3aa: CASSLSTGTISYEQYF
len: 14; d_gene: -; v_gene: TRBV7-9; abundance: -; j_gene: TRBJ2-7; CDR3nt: TGTGCCAGCAGCTCGGACGGCGTTACCTACGAGCAGTACTTC; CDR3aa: CASSSDGVTYEQYF
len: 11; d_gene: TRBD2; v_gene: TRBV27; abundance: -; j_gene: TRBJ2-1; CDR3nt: TGTGCCAGCAGTTTGGGAGGGTTGCAGTTCTTC; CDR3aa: CASSLGGLQFF
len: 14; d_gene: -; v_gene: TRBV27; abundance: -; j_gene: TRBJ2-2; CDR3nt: TGTGCCAGCAGTTTCGGGTCGAACACCGGGGAGCTGTTTTTT; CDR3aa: CASSFGSNTGELFF
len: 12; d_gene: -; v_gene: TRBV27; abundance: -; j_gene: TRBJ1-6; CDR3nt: TGCGGAACCGGGCGGTTCAATTCACCCCTCCACTTT; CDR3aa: CGTGRFNSPLHF
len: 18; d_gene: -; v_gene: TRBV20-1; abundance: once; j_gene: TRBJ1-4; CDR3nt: TGCAGTGCTAGAGATCTAGGGGACACCCGGCGAAGGGAGGAAAAACTGTTTTTT; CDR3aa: CSARDLGDTRRREEKLFF
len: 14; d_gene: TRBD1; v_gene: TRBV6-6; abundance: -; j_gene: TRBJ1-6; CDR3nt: TGTGCCAGCACCTGGGACAGGGCTAATTCACCCCTCTACTTT; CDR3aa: CASTWDRANSPLYF
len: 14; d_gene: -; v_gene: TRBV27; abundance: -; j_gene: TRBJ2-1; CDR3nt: TGTGCCAGCAGTTTACCGGGAGAGGGGAATGAGCAGTTCTTC; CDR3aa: CASSLPGEGNEQFF
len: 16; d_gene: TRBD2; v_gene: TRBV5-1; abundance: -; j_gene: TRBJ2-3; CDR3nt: TGCGCCAGCGATCCGTCGGGAGGAGGGAGCACAGATACGCAGTATTTT; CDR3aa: CASDPSGGGSTDTQYF
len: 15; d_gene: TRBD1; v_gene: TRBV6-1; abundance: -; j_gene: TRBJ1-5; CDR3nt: TGTGCCAGCCGATGGACAGGGGAAATCAATCAGCCCCAGCATTTT; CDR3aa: CASRWTGEINQPQHF
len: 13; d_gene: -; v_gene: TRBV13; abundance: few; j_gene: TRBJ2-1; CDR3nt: TGTGCCAGCAACGGGGGTTCCCACAATGAGCAGTTCTTC; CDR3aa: CASNGGSHNEQFF
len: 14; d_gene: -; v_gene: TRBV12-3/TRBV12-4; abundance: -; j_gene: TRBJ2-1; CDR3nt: TGTGCCAGCAGTCTAGGACCCTCGTACGTTGAGCAGTTCTTC; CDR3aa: CASSLGPSYVEQFF
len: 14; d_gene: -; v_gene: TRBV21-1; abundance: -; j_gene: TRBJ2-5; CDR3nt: TGTGCCAGCAGCAAATGTACCGTTATGAAGACCCAGTACTTC; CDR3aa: CASSKCTVMKTQYF
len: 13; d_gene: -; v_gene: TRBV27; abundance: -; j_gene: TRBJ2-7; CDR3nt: TGTGCCAGCAGTTTTGGGGGTCGGAGCGAGCAGTACTTC; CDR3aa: CASSFGGRSEQYF
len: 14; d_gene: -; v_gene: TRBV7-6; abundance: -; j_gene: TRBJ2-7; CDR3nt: TGTGCCAGCAGCTTATGGGCTGAAGATCTCGAGCAGTACTTC; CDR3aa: CASSLWAEDLEQYF